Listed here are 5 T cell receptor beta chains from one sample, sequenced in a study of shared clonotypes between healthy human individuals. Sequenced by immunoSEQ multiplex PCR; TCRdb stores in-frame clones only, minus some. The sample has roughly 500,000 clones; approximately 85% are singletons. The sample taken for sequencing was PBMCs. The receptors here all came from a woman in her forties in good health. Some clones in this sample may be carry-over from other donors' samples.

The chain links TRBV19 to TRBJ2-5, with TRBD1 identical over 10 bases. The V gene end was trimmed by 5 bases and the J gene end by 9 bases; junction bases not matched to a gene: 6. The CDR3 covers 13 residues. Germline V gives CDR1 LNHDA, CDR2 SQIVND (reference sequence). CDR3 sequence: CASSPIGTGAQYF. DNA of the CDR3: TGTGCCAGTAGTCCAATCGGGACAGGGGCCCAGTACTTC.

Here the CDR3 reads CASSTMDRKNEKLFF. The CDR3 bases are TGTGCCAGTAGTACAATGGACAGGAAAAATGAAAAACTGTTTTTT. This chain uses TRBV19 with TRBJ1-4; TRBD1 matches 7 bases. CDR3 length: 15 amino acids. V was pared by 4 bases and J by 5 bases, with 7 bases of the junction left unmatched. Germline V CDR1 and CDR2: LNHDA, SQIVND (reference sequence).

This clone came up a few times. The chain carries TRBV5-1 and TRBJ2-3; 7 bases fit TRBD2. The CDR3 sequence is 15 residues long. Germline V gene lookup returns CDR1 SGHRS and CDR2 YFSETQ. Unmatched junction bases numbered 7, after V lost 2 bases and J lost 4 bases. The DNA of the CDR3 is TGCGCCAGCAGCTTCGGACTAGGAAGGGCAGATACGCAGTATTTT. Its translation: CASSFGLGRADTQYF.

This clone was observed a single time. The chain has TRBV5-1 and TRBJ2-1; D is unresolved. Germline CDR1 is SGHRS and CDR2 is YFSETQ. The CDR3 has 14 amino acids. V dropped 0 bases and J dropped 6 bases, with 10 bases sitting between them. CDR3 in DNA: TGCGCCAGCAGCTTGGCCCCCCAATTCAATGAGCAGTTCTTC. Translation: CASSLAPQFNEQFF.

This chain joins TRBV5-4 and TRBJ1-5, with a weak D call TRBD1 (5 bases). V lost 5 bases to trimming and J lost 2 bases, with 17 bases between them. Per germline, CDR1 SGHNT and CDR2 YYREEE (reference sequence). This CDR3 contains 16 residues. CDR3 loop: CASSLTPDIGNQPQHF. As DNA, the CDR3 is TGTGCCAGCAGTTTAACCCCGGACATCGGCAATCAGCCCCAGCATTTT.